Shown below are 5 T cell receptor beta chains from a single sample sequenced in a study of CD8 T cells in ankylosing spondylitis. Using its own MiXCR run on the 5' RACE reads, TCRdb lists one record per CDR3 protein. The profile shows 250,000 or so distinct CDR3 sequences, 20% to 30% of them singletons. The sequencing input was blood, either unsorted or a sorted T cell fraction (not recorded which). These TCRs come from a male donor with ankylosing spondylitis or in good health (not recorded which).

This clonotype was recorded at least ten times. This chain connects TRBV25-1 to TRBJ2-4; D ambiguous. This CDR3 has 16 residues. The V gene's germline CDR1 is MGHDK and CDR2 SYGVNS. V lost 1 base and J 1 base, leaving 11 bases between the germline ends. The CDR3 region is CASSEFGIGAKNIQYF. The CDR3 DNA is TGTGCCAGCAGTGAATTTGGGATAGGGGCCAAAAACATTCAGTACTTC.

The sample holds a few counts of this clonotype. The chain couples TRBV20-1 to TRBJ2-5, with 7 bases matching TRBD1. V lost 6 bases to trimming and J lost 5 bases; unmatched junction nucleotides: 9. CDR3 length: 13 amino acids. The germline V gene encodes CDR1 DFQATT and CDR2 SNEGSKA (reference sequence). The CDR3 spells CSAPRQGGETQYF. CDR3 DNA: TGCAGTGCCCCTCGACAGGGTGGTGAGACCCAGTACTTC.

This clonotype was detected many times. This chain connects TRBV20-1 to TRBJ2-1, with 9 nucleotides matching TRBD1. The germline gives CDR1 DFQATT, CDR2 SNEGSKA (reference sequence). The CDR3 loop spans 16 amino acids. V trimming: 6 bases; J trimming: 6 bases; junction bases outside the gene matches: 15. The CDR3, as DNA: TGCAGTGCGGAAAAACCGGGACAGGGAACGTTCAATGAGCAGTTCTTC. It translates to CSAEKPGQGTFNEQFF.

This CDR3 reads CSVRRGPDTQYF. CDR3 bases: TGCAGCGTTCGGAGGGGTCCAGATACGCAGTATTTT. The rearrangement links TRBV29-1 to TRBJ2-3, with a weak D call TRBD2 (6 bases). V lost 5 bases and J lost 4, with 10 bases in between. The CDR3 totals 12 residues. CDR1 is SQVTM and CDR2 is ANQGSEA in the germline V gene.

This clonotype was detected ten times or more. This rearrangement joins TRBV6-1 to TRBJ1-1; D not resolved. This CDR3 is 13 amino acids long. Germline CDR1 and CDR2: MNHNS and SASEGT. V was pared by 7 bases and J by 6 bases, with 15 bases between. In DNA form, the CDR3 reads TGTGCCAGCATCTCCCCGGCCATCTCTGAAGCTTTCTTT. Residues: CASISPAISEAFF.